This TCR beta chain was found in a study of blood T cell repertoires in COVID-19 (TCRdb year 2020). Some background on the complete study: Samples from collaborators originated in the United States, Italy and Spain and spanned both the acute and convalescent phases of COVID-19. The dataset comprised deeply sampled blood TCRbeta repertoires from subjects exposed to, actively infected with, or recovered from COVID-19. The sample metadata nearly always contained a de-identified subject ID, COVID-19 status, age in years and sex. A freely available public database, intended as a resource for researchers studying the immune response to SARS-CoV-2, is where the repertoires were released. The material from the prospective study consisted of cDNA or gDNA derived from T cells, B-cell-depleted T cells, or PBMCs. HLA class I and class II types, where available, came from metadata supplied by the sample provider rather than from assay-based typing. The samples were drawn from the first 160 participants of the ongoing ImmuneRACE study and from some 1,300 subjects provided by 6 global collaborators.

Each collaborating institution followed its own protocols to collect whole blood in K2EDTA tubes. For TCRbeta analysis, collaborators shipped samples in one of three forms: frozen whole blood, isolated PBMCs, or DNA extracted from either of those sample types. About this clone: No antigen is known for it. Base qualities were left out, and no much larger clone turns up one base away.

The full study reports these points: How much clinical and demographic metadata was included differed by source and by participant, and the metadata was provided uncurated.

The immunoSEQ Assay, a bias-controlled multiplex PCR, was used to amplify TCRbeta CDR3 regions from genomic DNA. The authors' pipeline ran thus. Within the assay, amplification of reference gene primers was used to estimate how many nucleated cells each sample contained. Sequence reads were collapsed and filtered to measure the absolute abundance of every unique TCRbeta CDR3 rearrangement. Productive Simpson clonality was computed per sample as the square root of Simpson's diversity index over productive rearrangements. TCRdb holds this immuneACCESS table with in-frame rearrangements only. Some clones are missing; in checked studies, unresolved V genes explain under half, and the rest has no known cause. The DNA gave D and trimming, while V, J and clone size come from that table. Recorded for this sample are 150,000 to 200,000 clones; about 75% of them occurred a single time. Jointly, the top ten make up about 25% of the sample.

V loses 1 base, J loses 11 bases, and the germline ends lie 12 bases apart. From the cysteine up to the phenylalanine, the CDR3 has a length of 13 residues. Only the CDR3 DNA is retained, 39 bases long and in frame from the first base. In this chain, TRBV12-3 or TRBV12-4 is recombined with TRBJ2-1, with no confident D gene call. This TCR was sampled from a woman in her 70s with acute or convalescent COVID-19. The specimen sequenced was peripheral blood. The CDR3: CASSLDPLEKQFF. The nucleotide sequence reads as follows: TGTGCCAGCAGTTTAGACCCCCTCGAGAAGCAGTTCTTC.